The entry that follows covers one TCR beta chain sequence. There is no known antigen for this receptor. Base qualities are not at hand, and no much larger clone is one base apart. The data are from a study of blood T cell repertoires in COVID-19 (dated by TCRdb to the early 2020s). With respect to the entire study: Collaborator samples came from the United States, Italy and Spain and covered acute and convalescent phases of COVID-19. The material from the prospective study consisted of cDNA or gDNA derived from T cells, B-cell-depleted T cells, or PBMCs. Deeply sampled blood TCRbeta repertoires from subjects exposed to, actively infected with, or recovered from COVID-19 were included in the dataset. The repertoires were made available in a free public database intended to serve as a resource for research on the immune response to SARS-CoV-2. Samples were obtained from the ongoing ImmuneRACE study (first 160 participants) and from 950 to 1,500 subjects provided by 6 global collaborators. Sample metadata almost always included a de-identified subject ID, COVID-19 status, age in years and sex. Where HLA class I and class II types were available, the types were taken from metadata supplied by the sample provider, not from assay-based typing.

TCRbeta CDR3 regions were amplified from genomic DNA by means of the immunoSEQ Assay, a bias-controlled multiplex PCR. Per the original workflow: The number of nucleated cells in each sample was estimated by amplification of reference gene primers within the assay. To quantify the absolute abundance of each unique TCRbeta CDR3 rearrangement, sequence reads were collapsed and filtered. Productive Simpson clonality was computed per sample as the square root of Simpson's diversity index over productive rearrangements. In its TCRdb copy, this immuneACCESS table keeps in-frame sequences only and misses some clones. Where compared with another copy, unresolved V genes explain less than half of these, and the others have no known cause. V, J and clone size were drawn from that table, and D and trimming were deduced from the DNA. Across this sample there are more than 100,000 clones, with 70% to 90% seen only once. The ten largest clones add up to 3.1% of the sample.

The collaborating institutions used their own protocols to collect whole blood in K2EDTA tubes. For TCRbeta analysis, collaborators shipped samples in one of three forms: frozen whole blood, isolated PBMCs, or DNA extracted from either of those sample types. The full study reports these points: How much clinical and demographic metadata was included differed by source and by participant, and the metadata was provided uncurated.

In the germline V gene, CDR1 corresponds to LGHNT and CDR2 to FRNRAP. Deletion took 3 bases off V and 5 bases off J, with a span of 10 bases between the germline ends. Spanning cysteine to phenylalanine, the CDR3 consists of 13 amino acids. Only the CDR3 part of the read is kept: 39 bases, read in frame from the first base. Here the chain combines TRBV12-5 and TRBJ1-2; the D gene is perhaps TRBD1, on 5 matching bases. This sequence originates from a man aged 50-59 years in a cohort sampled during active COVID-19. The sample comprised peripheral blood. CDR3 sequence: CASGFRDFYGYTF. The nucleotide sequence is given as TGTGCTAGTGGTTTCAGGGATTTTTATGGCTACACCTTC.